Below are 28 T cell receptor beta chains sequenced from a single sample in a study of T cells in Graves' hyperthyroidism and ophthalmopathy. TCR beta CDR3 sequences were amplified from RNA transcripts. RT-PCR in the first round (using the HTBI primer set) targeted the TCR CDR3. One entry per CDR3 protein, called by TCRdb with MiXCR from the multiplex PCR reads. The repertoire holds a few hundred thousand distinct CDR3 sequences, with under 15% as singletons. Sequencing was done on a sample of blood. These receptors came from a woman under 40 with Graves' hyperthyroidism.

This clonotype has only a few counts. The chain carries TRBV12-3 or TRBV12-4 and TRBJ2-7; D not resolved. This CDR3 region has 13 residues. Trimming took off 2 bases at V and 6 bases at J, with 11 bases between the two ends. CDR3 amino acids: CASSLSTEFEQYF. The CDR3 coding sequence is TGTGCCAGCAGTTTATCGACCGAATTCGAGCAGTACTTC.

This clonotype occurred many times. In DNA, the CDR3 is TGTGCCAGCACTGCGGGAGATGAGCAGTTCTTC. Translation: CASTAGDEQFF. V is TRBV25-1 and J is TRBJ2-1; 7 bases match TRBD2. Germline V CDR1 and CDR2: MGHDK, SYGVNS. The CDR3 is 11 residues long. V shed 7 bases and J 8 bases; nucleotides not matched to a gene: 2.

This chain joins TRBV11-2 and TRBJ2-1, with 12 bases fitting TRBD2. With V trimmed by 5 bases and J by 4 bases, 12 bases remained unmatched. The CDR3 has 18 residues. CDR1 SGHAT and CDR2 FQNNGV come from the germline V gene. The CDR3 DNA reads TGTGCCAGCAGCGATAGGCGACTAGCGGGAGCGGGTTACAATGAGCAGTTCTTC. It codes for CASSDRRLAGAGYNEQFF.

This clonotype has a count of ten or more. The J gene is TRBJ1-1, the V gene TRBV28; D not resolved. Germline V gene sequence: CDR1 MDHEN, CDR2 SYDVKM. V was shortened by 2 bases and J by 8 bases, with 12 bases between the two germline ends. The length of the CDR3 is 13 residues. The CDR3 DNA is TGTGCCAGCAGTTTACCAGAGCCATTCGAAGCTTTCTTT. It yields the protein CASSLPEPFEAFF.

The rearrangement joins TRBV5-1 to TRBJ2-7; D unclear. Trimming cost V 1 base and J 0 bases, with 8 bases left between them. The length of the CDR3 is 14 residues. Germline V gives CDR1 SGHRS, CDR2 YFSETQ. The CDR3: CASSLNTGSYEQYF. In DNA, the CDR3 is TGCGCCAGCAGCTTGAACACTGGCTCCTACGAGCAGTACTTC.

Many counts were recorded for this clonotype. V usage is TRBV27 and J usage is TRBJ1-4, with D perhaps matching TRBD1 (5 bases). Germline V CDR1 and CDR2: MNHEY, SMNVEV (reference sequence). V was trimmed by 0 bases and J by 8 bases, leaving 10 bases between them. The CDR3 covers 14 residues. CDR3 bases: TGTGCCAGCAGTTTATCCAGGGTAGGCGAAAAACTGTTTTTT. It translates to CASSLSRVGEKLFF.

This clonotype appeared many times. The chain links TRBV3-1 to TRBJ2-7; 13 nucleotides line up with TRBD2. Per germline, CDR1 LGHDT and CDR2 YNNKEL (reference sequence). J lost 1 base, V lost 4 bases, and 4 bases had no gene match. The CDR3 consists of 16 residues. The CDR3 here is CASSRGTSGESYEQYF. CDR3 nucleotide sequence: TGTGCCAGCAGCCGAGGGACTAGCGGGGAGTCCTACGAGCAGTACTTC.

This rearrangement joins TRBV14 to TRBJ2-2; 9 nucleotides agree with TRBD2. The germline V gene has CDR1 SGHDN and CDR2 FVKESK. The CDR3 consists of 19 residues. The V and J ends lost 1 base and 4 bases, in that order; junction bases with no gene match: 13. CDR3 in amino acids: CASSQGVIAGALFTGELFF. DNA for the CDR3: TGTGCCAGCAGCCAAGGGGTGATAGCGGGAGCCCTCTTCACCGGGGAGCTGTTTTTT.

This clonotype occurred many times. CDR3 residues: CASSLGRAGMWTEAFF. In DNA form, the CDR3 reads TGTGCCAGCAGTTTAGGCAGGGCAGGCATGTGGACTGAAGCTTTCTTT. This rearrangement joins TRBV28 to TRBJ1-1; weak D call: TRBD1 (5 bases). The CDR3 is 16 residues long. Deletions cut 2 bases from V and 5 bases from J, with 18 bases between. From germline, CDR1 is MDHEN and CDR2 SYDVKM. The whole variable domain, remainder taken from reference TRBV28 and TRBJ1-1, is DVKVTQSSRYLVKRTGEKVFLECVQDMDHENMFWYRQDPGLGLRLIYFSYDVKMKEKGDIPEGYSVSREKKERFSLILESASTNQTSMYLCASSLGRAGMWTEAFFGQGTRLTVV.

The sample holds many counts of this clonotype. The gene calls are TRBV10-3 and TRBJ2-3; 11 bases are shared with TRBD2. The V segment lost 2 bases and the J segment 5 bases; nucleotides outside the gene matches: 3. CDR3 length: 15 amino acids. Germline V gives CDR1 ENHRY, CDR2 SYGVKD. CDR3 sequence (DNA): TGTGCCATCAGTGAGAGACTAGCGGGGAGAGATACGCAGTATTTT. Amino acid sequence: CAISERLAGRDTQYF.

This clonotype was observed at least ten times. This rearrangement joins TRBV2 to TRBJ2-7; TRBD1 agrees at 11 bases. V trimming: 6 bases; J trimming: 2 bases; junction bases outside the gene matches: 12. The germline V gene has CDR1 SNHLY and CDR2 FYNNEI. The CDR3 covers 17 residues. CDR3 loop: CASSVNRRTGGTYEQYF. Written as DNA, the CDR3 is TGTGCCAGCAGCGTAAACCGACGGACAGGGGGCACCTACGAGCAGTACTTC.

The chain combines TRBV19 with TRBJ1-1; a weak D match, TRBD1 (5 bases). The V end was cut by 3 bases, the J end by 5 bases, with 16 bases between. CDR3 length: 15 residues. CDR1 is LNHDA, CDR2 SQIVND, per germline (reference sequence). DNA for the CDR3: TGTGCCAGTAGTATCTTAGAGGGGCTGAGGACTGAAGCTTTCTTT. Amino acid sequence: CASSILEGLRTEAFF.

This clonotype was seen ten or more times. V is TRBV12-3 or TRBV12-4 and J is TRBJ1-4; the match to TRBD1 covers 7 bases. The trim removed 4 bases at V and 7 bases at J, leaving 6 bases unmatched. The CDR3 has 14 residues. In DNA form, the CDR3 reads TGTGCCAGCAGTTCACAGGGGTTTGGTGAAAAACTGTTTTTT. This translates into CASSSQGFGEKLFF.

CDR3: CASSLGLAGTNEQFF. The CDR3 DNA reads as TGTGCCAGCAGCCTTGGACTAGCGGGAACCAATGAGCAGTTCTTC. This rearrangement joins TRBV11-3 to TRBJ2-1, with TRBD2 matching 12 bases. CDR3 size: 15 residues. J lost 6 bases, V lost 5 bases, and 5 bases had no gene match. The germline gives CDR1 SGHNT, CDR2 YENEEA.

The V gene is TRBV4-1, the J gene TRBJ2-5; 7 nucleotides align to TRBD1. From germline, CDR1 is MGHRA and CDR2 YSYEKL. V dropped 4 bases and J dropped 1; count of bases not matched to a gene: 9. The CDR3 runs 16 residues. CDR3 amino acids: CASSRVGHRGQETQYF. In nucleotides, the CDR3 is TGCGCCAGCAGCCGAGTGGGCCACAGGGGCCAAGAGACCCAGTACTTC.

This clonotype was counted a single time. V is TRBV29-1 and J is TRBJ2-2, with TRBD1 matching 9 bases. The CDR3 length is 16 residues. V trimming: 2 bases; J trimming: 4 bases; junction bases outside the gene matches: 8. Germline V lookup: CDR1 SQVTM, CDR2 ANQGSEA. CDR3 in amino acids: CSVEMNRGQGTGELFF. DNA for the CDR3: TGCAGCGTTGAAATGAACAGGGGGCAGGGCACCGGGGAGCTGTTTTTT.

DNA of the CDR3: TGTGCCAGTAGTACGGGACAGGGCCACGAGCAGTACTTC. It codes for CASSTGQGHEQYF. The rearrangement links TRBV19 to TRBJ2-7, with 9 nucleotides matching TRBD1. The V segment lost 4 bases and the J segment 5 bases; nucleotides outside the gene matches: 3. This CDR3 contains 13 residues. Germline CDR1 is LNHDA and CDR2 is SQIVND (reference sequence).

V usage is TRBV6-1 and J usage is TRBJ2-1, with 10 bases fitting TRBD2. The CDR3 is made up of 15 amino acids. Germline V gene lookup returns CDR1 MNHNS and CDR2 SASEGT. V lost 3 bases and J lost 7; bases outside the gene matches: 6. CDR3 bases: TGTGCCAGCAGTGACGGGAATAGCGGGAGGAATGAGCAGTTCTTC. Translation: CASSDGNSGRNEQFF.

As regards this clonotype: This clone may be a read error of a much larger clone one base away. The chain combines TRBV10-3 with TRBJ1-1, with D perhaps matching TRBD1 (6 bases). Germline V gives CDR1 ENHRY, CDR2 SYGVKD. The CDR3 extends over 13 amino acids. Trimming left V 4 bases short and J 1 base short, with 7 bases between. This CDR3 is CAISADRNTEAFF. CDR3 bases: TGTGCCATCAGTGCGGACAGGAACACTGAAGCTTTCTTT.

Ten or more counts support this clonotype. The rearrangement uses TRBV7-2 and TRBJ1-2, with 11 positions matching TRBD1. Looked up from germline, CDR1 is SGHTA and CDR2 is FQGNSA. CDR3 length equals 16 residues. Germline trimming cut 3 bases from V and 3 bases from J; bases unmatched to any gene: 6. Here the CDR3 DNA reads TGTGCCAGCAGCTTTCGGACAGGGGGCAGGGACTATGGCTACACCTTC. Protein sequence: CASSFRTGGRDYGYTF.

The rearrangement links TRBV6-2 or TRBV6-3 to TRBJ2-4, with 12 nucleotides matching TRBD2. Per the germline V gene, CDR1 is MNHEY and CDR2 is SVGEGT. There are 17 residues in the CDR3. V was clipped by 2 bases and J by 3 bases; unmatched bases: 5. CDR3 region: CASSYPRLAGVKNIQYF. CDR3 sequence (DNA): TGTGCCAGCAGTTACCCCCGACTAGCGGGAGTCAAAAACATTCAGTACTTC.

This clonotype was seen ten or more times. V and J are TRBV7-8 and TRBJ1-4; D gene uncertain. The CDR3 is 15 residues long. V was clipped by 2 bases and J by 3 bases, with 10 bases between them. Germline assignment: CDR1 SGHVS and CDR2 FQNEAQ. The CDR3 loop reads CASSLYTASNEKLFF. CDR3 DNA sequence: TGTGCCAGCAGCTTATATACGGCCTCTAATGAAAAACTGTTTTTT.

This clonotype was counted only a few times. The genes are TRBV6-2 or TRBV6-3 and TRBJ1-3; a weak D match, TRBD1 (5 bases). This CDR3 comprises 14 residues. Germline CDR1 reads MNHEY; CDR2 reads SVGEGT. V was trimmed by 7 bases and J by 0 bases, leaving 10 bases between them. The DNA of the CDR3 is TGTGCCAGCACCAGGACAAACTCTGGAAACACCATATATTTT. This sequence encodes CASTRTNSGNTIYF.

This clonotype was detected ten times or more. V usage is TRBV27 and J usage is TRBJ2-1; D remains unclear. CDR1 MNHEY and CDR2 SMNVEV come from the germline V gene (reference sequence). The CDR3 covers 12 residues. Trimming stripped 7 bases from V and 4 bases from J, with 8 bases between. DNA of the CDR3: TGTGCCAGCAAGACCGGGTACAATGAGCAGTTCTTC. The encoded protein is CASKTGYNEQFF.

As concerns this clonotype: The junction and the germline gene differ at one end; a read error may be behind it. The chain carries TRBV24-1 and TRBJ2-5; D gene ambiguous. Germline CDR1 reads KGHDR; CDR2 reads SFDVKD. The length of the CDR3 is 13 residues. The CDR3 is CATSGRVGETQHF. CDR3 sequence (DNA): TGTGCCACCAGTGGTCGGGTAGGAGAGACCCAGCACTTC.

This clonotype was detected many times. The chain's CDR3 is CASSSYGSGRVQFF. The DNA for the CDR3 is TGTGCCAGCAGCTCCTACGGGAGCGGGAGGGTGCAGTTCTTC. The chain uses TRBV7-2 and TRBJ2-1; the match to TRBD2 covers 10 bases. V lost 4 bases and J lost 12; bases outside the gene matches: 9. The CDR3 has 14 amino acids. The germline V gene encodes CDR1 SGHTA and CDR2 FQGNSA.

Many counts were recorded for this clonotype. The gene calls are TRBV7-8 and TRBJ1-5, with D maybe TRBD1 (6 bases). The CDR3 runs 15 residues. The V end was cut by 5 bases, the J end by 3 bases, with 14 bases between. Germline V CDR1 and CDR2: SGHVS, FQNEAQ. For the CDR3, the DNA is TGTGCCAGCAGCATTTCCGGACAGCCCAATCAGCCCCAGCATTTT. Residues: CASSISGQPNQPQHF.

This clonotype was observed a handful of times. The CDR3 DNA is TGCAGTGCCCACGCGCTGACTAGGAGCAATCAGCCCCAGCATTTT. Its translation: CSAHALTRSNQPQHF. This chain links TRBV20-1 with TRBJ1-5, with unresolved D. From germline, CDR1 is DFQATT and CDR2 SNEGSKA (reference sequence). V lost 6 bases and J 1 base, leaving 16 bases between the germline ends. The CDR3 has 15 residues.